These T cell receptor beta chains were read from a single sample in a study of OX40 agonist ivuxolimab in advanced cancers. Only in-frame clones appear in the TCRdb table, and some are missing; sequencing was by immunoSEQ multiplex PCR. The table lists about 91,000 clones, 87% of them singletons, with 0.5% to 0.55% in the top ten. Sequencing used CD4+ or CD8+ T cells sorted from blood, obtained in a trial of the OX40 agonist ivuxolimab. Receptors were obtained from an adult with an advanced solid tumor such as melanoma, head and neck, liver or kidney cancer. CDR3s leave out the opening cysteine and the closing phenylalanine or tryptophan. A D gene is named only where the DNA matches it firmly. The size of a clone is reported for some rows only, either as once, few or many, or as a class for expanded clones.

d_gene | abundance | v_gene | CDR3aa
TRBD1 | . | TRBV4-1 | ASSQDRTGGVYGYT
TRBD1 | . | TRBV6-5 | ASSDRRLMDTQY
. | once | TRBV6-1 | ASLVGDSTDTQY
TRBD1 | . | TRBV19 | ASLDRATYGYT
. | . | TRBV9 | ASSPPGRSNTEAF
TRBD1 | . | TRBV7-2 | ASSVDRAQETQY
. | . | TRBV5-4 | ASSLGGRRDEQF
TRBD1 | . | TRBV18 | ASSSGTDKNIQY
. | . | TRBV5-1 | ASSAGTTNTEAF
TRBD1 | . | TRBV10-3 | AISTPGQGTYEQY
. | once | TRBV6-6 | ASTVGRRISGNTIY
. | . | TRBV18 | ASSPTAGLTEAF
. | . | TRBV5-4 | ASSLEGGGETQY
TRBD1 | . | TRBV13 | ASSLGLRTGGLAGELF
. | . | TRBV7-2 | ASSSGPANTEAF
. | . | TRBV27 | ASSRNAGELF
. | . | TRBV12-5 | ASGLEGDQPQH
TRBD2 | . | TRBV4-2 | ASSQGGGGEDGELF
. | . | TRBV5-4 | ASSLGSVIQETQY
TRBD1 | . | TRBV4-3 | ASSQDSGQGYEQY
. | . | TRBV14 | ASSQHLNPYGYT
. | . | TRBV18 | ASSRGTPEKLF
. | . | TRBV6-1 | ASNTGGTEAF
. | once | TRBV12-5 | ASGRTSSYEQY
. | . | TRBV6-1 | ASSENLTDEQF
. | . | TRBV18 | ASSPLGNTEAF
TRBD2 | . | TRBV11-1 | ASSLNLAGGPVDEQF
TRBD2 | once | TRBV18 | ASSPLGTSGGYEQY
. | . | TRBV2 | ASSSEALGTDTQY
. | . | TRBV10-2 | ASSGDPPDTEAF
. | . | TRBV10-3 | AISDQRSGNTIY
. | . | TRBV7-9 | ASSPAGYPANYGYT